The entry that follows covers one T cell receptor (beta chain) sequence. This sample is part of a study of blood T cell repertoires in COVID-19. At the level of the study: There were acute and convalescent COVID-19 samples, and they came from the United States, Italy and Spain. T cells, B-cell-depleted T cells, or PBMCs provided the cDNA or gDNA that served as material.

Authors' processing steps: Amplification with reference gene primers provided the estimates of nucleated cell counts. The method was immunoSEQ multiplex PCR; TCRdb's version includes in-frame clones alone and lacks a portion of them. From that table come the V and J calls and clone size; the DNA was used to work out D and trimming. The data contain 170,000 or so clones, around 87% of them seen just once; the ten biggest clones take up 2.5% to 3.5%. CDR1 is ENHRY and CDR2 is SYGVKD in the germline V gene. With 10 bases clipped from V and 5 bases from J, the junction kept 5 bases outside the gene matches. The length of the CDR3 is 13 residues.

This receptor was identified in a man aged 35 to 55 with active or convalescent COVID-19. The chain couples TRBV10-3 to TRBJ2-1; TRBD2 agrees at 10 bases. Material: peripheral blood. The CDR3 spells CATSGGANNEQFF. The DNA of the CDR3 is TGTGCCACTAGCGGGGGAGCTAACAATGAGCAGTTCTTC.